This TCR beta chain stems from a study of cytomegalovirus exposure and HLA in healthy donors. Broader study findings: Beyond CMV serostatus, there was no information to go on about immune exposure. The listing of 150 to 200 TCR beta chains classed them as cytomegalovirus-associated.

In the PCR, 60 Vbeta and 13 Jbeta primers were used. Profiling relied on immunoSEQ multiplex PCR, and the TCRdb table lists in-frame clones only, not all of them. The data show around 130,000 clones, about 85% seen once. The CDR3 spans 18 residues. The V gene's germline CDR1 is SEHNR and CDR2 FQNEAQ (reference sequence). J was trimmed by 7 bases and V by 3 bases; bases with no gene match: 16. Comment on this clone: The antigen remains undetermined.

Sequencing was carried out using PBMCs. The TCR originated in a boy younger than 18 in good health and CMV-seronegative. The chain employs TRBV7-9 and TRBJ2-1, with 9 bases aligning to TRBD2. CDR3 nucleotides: TGTGCCAGCAGCTTCCCTCAAGGAGGCGGGAGGGCCCGAAATGAGCAGTTCTTC. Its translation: CASSFPQGGGRARNEQFF.